Listed below are T cell receptor beta chains from one sample, sequenced in a study of shared clonotypes between healthy human individuals. Libraries were prepared by immunoSEQ multiplex PCR; TCRdb keeps only in-frame clonotypes and omits some of them. In the table there are about 2 million clones, approximately 95% of which are singletons. The sequenced sample was naive CD8+ T cells sorted from blood. The origin of the receptors is a man younger than 35 in good health. The CDR3 runs from the conserved cysteine through the conserved F or W. Fields, in order: clone size, J gene, V gene, D gene, CDR3 protein, CDR3 DNA. The D gene is left open where the match is weak. Only some rows state a clone size, as once, few, many or a class for expanded clones.

size: NA; J: TRBJ2-3; V: TRBV13; D: TRBD2; CDR3: CASSIRGGLDTQYF; DNA: TGTGCCAGCAGCATCCGGGGGGGCTTAGATACGCAGTATTTT
size: NA; J: TRBJ1-2; V: TRBV6-6; D: NA; CDR3: CASSYGSGYGYTF; DNA: TGTGCCAGCAGTTACGGTTCCGGCTATGGCTACACCTTC
size: NA; J: TRBJ2-3; V: TRBV5-8; D: NA; CDR3: CASSSRTSFPSTDTQYF; DNA: TGTGCCAGCAGCTCTCGGACTTCCTTCCCTAGCACAGATACGCAGTATTTT
size: NA; J: TRBJ2-2; V: TRBV11-2; D: NA; CDR3: CASSTTVSLRDTGELFF; DNA: TGTGCCAGCAGCACGACAGTCAGTCTTAGGGACACCGGGGAGCTGTTTTTT
size: NA; J: TRBJ1-6; V: TRBV28; D: NA; CDR3: CASSFRGNSPLHF; DNA: TGTGCCAGCAGTTTCCGGGGAAATTCACCCCTCCACTTT
size: NA; J: TRBJ2-3; V: TRBV4-1; D: NA; CDR3: CASSQDGSGITDTQYF; DNA: TGCGCCAGCAGCCAAGACGGTAGCGGCATCACAGATACGCAGTATTTT
size: NA; J: TRBJ2-2; V: TRBV6-4; D: NA; CDR3: CASSDVGGVNTGELFF; DNA: TGTGCCAGCAGTGACGTGGGGGGCGTCAACACCGGGGAGCTGTTTTTT
size: NA; J: TRBJ1-1; V: TRBV28; D: NA; CDR3: CASYDGGVNTEAFF; DNA: TGTGCCAGCTACGATGGGGGGGTGAACACTGAAGCTTTCTTT
size: NA; J: TRBJ1-1; V: TRBV27; D: NA; CDR3: CASSLLGDTEAFF; DNA: TGTGCCAGCAGTTTACTAGGGGACACTGAAGCTTTCTTT
size: once; J: TRBJ1-2; V: TRBV13; D: NA; CDR3: CASSLGGFNYGYTF; DNA: TGTGCCAGCAGCTTAGGGGGGTTTAACTATGGCTACACCTTC
size: once; J: TRBJ2-7; V: TRBV4-1; D: TRBD1; CDR3: CASSLPGTGGREQYF; DNA: TGCGCCAGCAGCCTACCCGGGACAGGGGGACGCGAGCAGTACTTC
size: NA; J: TRBJ2-5; V: TRBV5-1; D: NA; CDR3: CASSLLSAQETQYF; DNA: TGCGCCAGCAGCTTACTTAGCGCCCAAGAGACCCAGTACTTC
size: NA; J: TRBJ2-7; V: TRBV4-3; D: NA; CDR3: CASSQDSGVLAEQYF; DNA: TGCGCCAGCAGCCAAGATTCTGGTGTCCTGGCCGAGCAGTACTTC
size: NA; J: TRBJ1-2; V: TRBV9; D: TRBD1; CDR3: CASSARQGSYGYTF; DNA: TGTGCCAGCAGCGCGCGACAGGGGTCCTATGGCTACACCTTC
size: NA; J: TRBJ2-3; V: TRBV4-1; D: NA; CDR3: CASSQVTRKGLDTQYF; DNA: TGCGCCAGCAGCCAAGTGACTAGAAAGGGTTTGGATACGCAGTATTTT
size: NA; J: TRBJ2-7; V: TRBV7-3; D: NA; CDR3: CASSFGGGNEQYF; DNA: TGTGCCAGCAGCTTTGGAGGGGGCAACGAGCAGTACTTC
size: NA; J: TRBJ2-1; V: TRBV7-2; D: NA; CDR3: CASSSDGSSYNEQFF; DNA: TGTGCCAGCAGCTCTGACGGGAGCTCCTACAATGAGCAGTTCTTC
size: NA; J: TRBJ2-2; V: TRBV7-9; D: NA; CDR3: CASSLLSLGKNTGELFF; DNA: TGTGCCAGCAGCTTATTGTCGTTAGGAAAGAACACCGGGGAGCTGTTTTTT
size: NA; J: TRBJ2-7; V: TRBV7-9; D: TRBD1; CDR3: CASSVQGVNEQYF; DNA: TGTGCCAGCAGTGTACAGGGGGTCAACGAGCAGTACTTC
size: NA; J: TRBJ2-7; V: TRBV11-2; D: TRBD1; CDR3: CASSLGTGISYEQYF; DNA: TGTGCCAGCAGCCTAGGGACAGGAATCTCCTACGAGCAGTACTTC
size: NA; J: TRBJ1-2; V: TRBV14; D: TRBD1; CDR3: CASSQATGGYGYTF; DNA: TGTGCCAGCAGCCAAGCAACAGGGGGCTATGGCTACACCTTC
size: NA; J: TRBJ2-5; V: TRBV14; D: TRBD2; CDR3: CASSQRGYETQYF; DNA: TGTGCCAGCAGTCAGCGGGGTTACGAGACCCAGTACTTC
size: NA; J: TRBJ1-5; V: TRBV10-3; D: TRBD1; CDR3: CAISDPGTGSFLQHF; DNA: TGTGCCATCAGTGACCCAGGGACAGGATCTTTCCTCCAGCATTTT
size: NA; J: TRBJ2-1; V: TRBV4-1; D: TRBD2; CDR3: CASSQLADSYNEQFF; DNA: TGCGCCAGCAGCCAGCTAGCGGATTCCTACAATGAGCAGTTCTTC
size: NA; J: TRBJ2-7; V: TRBV27; D: NA; CDR3: CASSPTPSYEQYF; DNA: TGTGCCAGCAGTCCGACCCCCTCCTACGAGCAGTACTTC
size: NA; J: TRBJ1-6; V: TRBV28; D: NA; CDR3: CASSLEGLNSPLHF; DNA: TGTGCCAGCAGTTTAGAAGGGCTTAATTCACCCCTCCACTTT
size: NA; J: TRBJ2-3; V: TRBV27; D: TRBD2; CDR3: CASSPTPGLAGGPDTQYF; DNA: TGTGCCAGCAGCCCAACCCCGGGACTAGCGGGAGGGCCAGATACGCAGTATTTT
size: NA; J: TRBJ2-5; V: TRBV28; D: NA; CDR3: CASSLTFGEGEETQYF; DNA: TGTGCCAGCAGTTTAACTTTCGGGGAAGGGGAAGAGACCCAGTACTTC
size: NA; J: TRBJ2-1; V: TRBV6-5; D: NA; CDR3: CASSYSGAYNEQFF; DNA: TGTGCCAGCAGTTACTCCGGGGCCTACAATGAGCAGTTCTTC
size: NA; J: TRBJ1-4; V: TRBV5-1; D: NA; CDR3: CASRVKGDEGEKLFF; DNA: TGCGCCAGCAGGGTAAAGGGCGACGAGGGTGAAAAACTGTTTTTT
size: NA; J: TRBJ2-1; V: TRBV14; D: NA; CDR3: CASSQEAHEQFF; DNA: TGTGCCAGCAGCCAAGAAGCCCATGAGCAGTTCTTC
size: NA; J: TRBJ2-1; V: TRBV7-8; D: NA; CDR3: CASSFPARLGAGYNEQFF; DNA: TGTGCCAGCAGCTTCCCGGCCAGGCTCGGGGCGGGATACAATGAGCAGTTCTTC
size: NA; J: TRBJ1-1; V: TRBV27; D: NA; CDR3: CASSIRDGNTEAFF; DNA: TGTGCCAGCAGTATCCGGGACGGGAACACTGAAGCTTTCTTT
size: few; J: TRBJ2-2; V: TRBV10-1; D: NA; CDR3: CASSENTGELFF; DNA: TGCGCCAGCAGTGAAAACACCGGGGAGCTGTTTTTT
size: NA; J: TRBJ1-1; V: TRBV9; D: NA; CDR3: CASSVGGSTEAFF; DNA: TGTGCCAGCAGCGTAGGCGGGTCCACTGAAGCTTTCTTT
size: NA; J: TRBJ2-2; V: TRBV19; D: NA; CDR3: CASTKQDTGELFF; DNA: TGTGCCAGTACCAAACAGGACACCGGGGAGCTGTTTTTT
size: NA; J: TRBJ1-1; V: TRBV4-2; D: NA; CDR3: CASSQTPSPDTEAFF; DNA: TGTGCCAGCAGCCAAACGCCCTCCCCGGACACTGAAGCTTTCTTT
size: NA; J: TRBJ2-7; V: TRBV7-7; D: NA; CDR3: CASSLALVDHEQYF; DNA: TGTGCTAGCAGCTTAGCGCTCGTGGACCACGAGCAGTACTTC
size: NA; J: TRBJ2-1; V: TRBV4-3; D: NA; CDR3: CASSWTEGHPNEQFF; DNA: TGCGCCAGCAGTTGGACTGAGGGGCATCCCAATGAGCAGTTCTTC
size: NA; J: TRBJ2-1; V: TRBV6-5; D: NA; CDR3: CASSAQGLSYNEQFF; DNA: TGTGCCAGCAGTGCACAGGGACTCTCCTACAATGAGCAGTTCTTC
size: NA; J: TRBJ2-5; V: TRBV12-2; D: NA; CDR3: CASRLGGTGRETQYF; DNA: TGTGCAAGTCGCTTAGGAGGGACAGGGCGAGAGACCCAGTACTTC
size: NA; J: TRBJ2-7; V: TRBV5-6; D: TRBD1; CDR3: CASSYGQGASEQYF; DNA: TGTGCCAGCAGCTACGGACAGGGGGCAAGCGAGCAGTACTTC
size: NA; J: TRBJ1-1; V: TRBV4-1; D: NA; CDR3: CASSRGGLGTEAFF; DNA: TGCGCCAGCAGCCGAGGGGGGCTGGGAACTGAAGCTTTCTTT
size: NA; J: TRBJ1-2; V: TRBV11-2; D: NA; CDR3: CASSSPGTERNYGYTF; DNA: TGTGCCAGCAGCTCACCCGGGACCGAACGAAACTATGGCTACACCTTC
size: few; J: TRBJ1-2; V: TRBV7-9; D: NA; CDR3: CASSLGGNYGYTF; DNA: TGTGCCAGCAGCTTAGGCGGCAACTATGGCTACACCTTC
size: NA; J: TRBJ2-7; V: TRBV7-9; D: NA; CDR3: CASSHPAATYEQYF; DNA: TGTGCCAGCAGCCATCCAGCAGCTACCTACGAGCAGTACTTC
size: NA; J: TRBJ1-6; V: TRBV19; D: NA; CDR3: CASSFASSYNSPLHF; DNA: TGTGCCAGTAGTTTTGCAAGCTCCTATAATTCACCCCTCCACTTT
size: NA; J: TRBJ2-3; V: TRBV6-6; D: NA; CDR3: CASSPTDTQYF; DNA: TGTGCCAGCAGTCCCACAGATACGCAGTATTTT
size: NA; J: TRBJ1-3; V: TRBV2; D: NA; CDR3: CASSGASSGNTIYF; DNA: TGTGCCAGCAGTGGGGCCAGCTCTGGAAACACCATATATTTT
size: NA; J: TRBJ1-5; V: TRBV28; D: TRBD1; CDR3: CASSSRGQGDQPQHF; DNA: TGTGCCAGCAGTTCTAGGGGACAGGGGGATCAGCCCCAGCATTTT
size: NA; J: TRBJ2-2; V: TRBV7-9; D: TRBD1; CDR3: CASSDGQGTWLFF; DNA: TGTGCCAGCAGCGACGGACAGGGAACTTGGCTGTTTTTT
size: NA; J: TRBJ2-1; V: TRBV5-3; D: NA; CDR3: CARSLVRSGIYNEQFF; DNA: TGTGCCAGAAGCTTGGTGAGAAGCGGAATCTACAATGAGCAGTTCTTC
size: NA; J: TRBJ2-3; V: TRBV5-5; D: NA; CDR3: CASSLFGDTQYF; DNA: TGTGCCAGCAGCTTATTTGGAGATACGCAGTATTTT
size: NA; J: TRBJ2-1; V: TRBV10-2; D: TRBD2; CDR3: CASHGLAGGVYEQFF; DNA: TGCGCCAGCCATGGTCTAGCGGGAGGAGTCTATGAGCAGTTCTTC
size: NA; J: TRBJ2-5; V: TRBV29-1; D: NA; CDR3: CSVEMGGGETQYF; DNA: TGCAGCGTTGAAATGGGGGGCGGAGAGACCCAGTACTTC
size: NA; J: TRBJ2-7; V: TRBV13; D: NA; CDR3: CASSPARIGEQYF; DNA: TGTGCCAGCAGCCCCGCTAGGATAGGCGAGCAGTACTTC
size: NA; J: TRBJ2-7; V: TRBV5-4; D: NA; CDR3: CASSYGQPYEQYF; DNA: TGTGCCAGCAGCTACGGACAGCCATACGAGCAGTACTTC
size: NA; J: TRBJ2-5; V: TRBV27; D: NA; CDR3: CASKYGGGETQYF; DNA: TGTGCCAGCAAATACGGGGGTGGGGAGACCCAGTACTTC
size: few; J: TRBJ2-7; V: TRBV30; D: NA; CDR3: CAWSGASYEQYF; DNA: TGTGCCTGGAGCGGGGCCTCCTACGAGCAGTACTTC